This T cell receptor (beta chain) appears in the sequencing data of a study of cytomegalovirus exposure and HLA in healthy donors. Study-wide background: Early released data comprised about 85 million unique TCRs from HLA-typed donors.

The primer mix had 60 Vbeta and 13 Jbeta primers. The repertoire was sequenced with immunoSEQ multiplex PCR; TCRdb's copy has only in-frame clones and lacks some. The sample contains some 140,000 clones, 79% of which appear only once. The CDR3 is 13 residues long. CDR1 and CDR2 (germline): SQVTM, ANQGSEA. Trimming at V came to 3 bases and at J to 4 bases, leaving 5 bases not matched to a gene. The J gene is TRBJ2-7, the V gene TRBV29-1; 8 bases match TRBD1. The source of this sequence is a female donor in good health and CMV-seronegative. Material for sequencing was PBMCs. The CDR3 loop is CSVDGTGDYEQYF. The CDR3 nucleotides are TGCAGCGTTGATGGGACAGGAGATTACGAGCAGTACTTC.